What follows are 30 T cell receptor beta chains derived from one specimen sequenced in a study of blood T cell repertoires in COVID-19. Using immunoSEQ multiplex PCR, the repertoire was profiled, and TCRdb retains in-frame clones only, with some absent. The sample has 200,000 to 250,000 clones, 80% to 90% seen once. What was sequenced was PBMCs or T cells enriched from blood (not recorded which). The receptors were sampled from a woman between 18 and 30 years old in a cohort exposed to, infected with or recovered from COVID-19 (not recorded which).

This clone was detected a few times. The chain carries TRBV28 and TRBJ2-7, with D possibly matching TRBD2 (5 bases). V gave up 4 bases and J gave up 3 bases, with 19 bases separating them. Looked up from germline, CDR1 is MDHEN and CDR2 is SYDVKM. CDR3 size: 16 residues. CDR3 DNA: TGTGCCAGCAGTTCACCGTCCGGAGGCCGGAACTACGAGCAGTACTTC. It specifies CASSSPSGGRNYEQYF.

The V and J genes are TRBV9 and TRBJ2-7; D is possibly TRBD2 (6 bases). The ends were cut back, 4 bases at V and 2 bases at J, with 13 bases in the middle. From germline, CDR1 is SGDLS and CDR2 YYNGEE. This CDR3 spans 14 amino acids. CDR3: CASSPKGLAYEQYF. As DNA, the CDR3 is TGTGCCAGCAGCCCAAAGGGACTGGCCTACGAGCAGTACTTC.

V and J are TRBV27 and TRBJ2-7; 11 nucleotides match TRBD2. The germline CDR1 and CDR2 sequences are MNHEY and SMNVEV (reference sequence). With 3 bases clipped from V and 1 base from J, the junction kept 5 bases outside the gene matches. This CDR3 is built from 16 residues. The CDR3 bases are TGTGCCAGCAGTTTGATCGGGACTAGCGGTTCCTACGAGCAGTACTTC. Translated: CASSLIGTSGSYEQYF.

This chain links TRBV3-1 (or the pseudogene TRBV3-2) with TRBJ2-3; 11 positions match TRBD2. Germline CDR1 is LGHDT and CDR2 is YNNKEL (reference sequence). V lost 5 bases and J lost 3; bases outside the gene matches: 19. The length of the CDR3 is 20 residues. For the CDR3, the DNA is TGTGCCAGCAGCTTGGGAGATCTAGCGGGAGGCTTCTTCAGGACAGATACGCAGTATTTT. Protein product: CASSLGDLAGGFFRTDTQYF.

In this sample, this clone turned up a few times. CDR3 protein: CASRAGGEGYTF. The CDR3 bases are TGTGCCAGCAGGGCGGGGGGTGAGGGCTACACCTTC. The rearrangement uses TRBV12-3 or TRBV12-4 and TRBJ1-2, with a possible D match to TRBD1 (5 bases). The CDR3 contains 12 residues. The V gene lost 6 bases and the J gene lost 8 bases, with 13 bases spanning the gap.

The V gene is TRBV28, the J gene TRBJ1-1, with a tentative D call TRBD1 (6 bases). Germline V gene lookup returns CDR1 MDHEN and CDR2 SYDVKM. The germline V and J ends were trimmed by 4 bases and 4 bases, with 10 bases remaining between them. The CDR3 is 13 residues long. The CDR3 nucleotides read TGTGCCAGCAGTTCCCAGGGGAGCACTGAAGCTTTCTTT. Encoded protein: CASSSQGSTEAFF.

The rearrangement uses TRBV5-6 and TRBJ1-3, with D uncertain. Germline V gene sequence: CDR1 SGHDT, CDR2 YYEEEE. V dropped 1 base and J dropped 4 bases, with 12 bases sitting between them. The CDR3 is 15 amino acids. CDR3 loop: CASSLWGVRGNTIYF. The CDR3 DNA is TGTGCCAGCAGCTTGTGGGGAGTGAGAGGAAACACCATATATTTT.

The chain links TRBV2 to TRBJ1-4; D remains unclear. V gave up 7 bases and J gave up 8 bases, with 20 bases separating them. Germline V CDR1 and CDR2: SNHLY, FYNNEI. CDR3 length: 15 amino acids. As DNA, the CDR3 is TGTGCCAGCATAGGTGGATCCGGAGGGCAGGAAAAACTGTTTTTT. It encodes CASIGGSGGQEKLFF.

The chain uses TRBV5-1 and TRBJ2-1; D possibly corresponds to TRBD2 (5 bases). Trimming took off 4 bases at V and 5 bases at J, with 28 bases between the two ends. Germline CDR1 is SGHRS and CDR2 is YFSETQ. The CDR3 is made up of 19 amino acids. This CDR3 is CASSGQTGFLIHNDNEQFF. The CDR3 nucleotides read TGCGCCAGCAGCGGTCAAACGGGATTCCTTATCCACAATGACAATGAGCAGTTCTTC.

This chain links TRBV5-1 with TRBJ1-4; TRBD1 agrees at 11 bases. V lost 4 bases to trimming and J lost 1 base; unmatched junction nucleotides: 6. This CDR3 region has 17 residues. Germline CDR1 and CDR2: SGHRS and YFSETQ. The CDR3 protein is CASSPDRGRLTNEKLFF. The CDR3 nucleotides are TGCGCCAGCAGCCCGGACAGGGGGCGTTTAACTAATGAAAAACTGTTTTTT.

The chain carries TRBV9 and TRBJ2-3; unclear D gene. The CDR3 covers 15 residues. Germline CDR1 is SGDLS and CDR2 is YYNGEE. Trimming pared 1 base from V and 2 bases from J, leaving 11 bases between. The CDR3 here is CASSVFEENTDTQYF. For the CDR3, the DNA is TGTGCCAGCAGCGTATTCGAGGAGAACACAGATACGCAGTATTTT.

This sequence joins TRBV28 and TRBJ1-5, with 7 nucleotides matching TRBD1. V lost 6 bases and J lost 6; bases outside the gene matches: 8. Germline CDR1 reads MDHEN; CDR2 reads SYDVKM. CDR3 length equals 14 residues. CDR3 amino acids: CASRPTGEGQPQHF. CDR3 coding DNA: TGTGCCAGCAGACCCACAGGGGAAGGTCAGCCCCAGCATTTT. The complete variable domain, with remaining parts taken from reference TRBV28 and TRBJ1-5, reads DVKVTQSSRYLVKRTGEKVFLECVQDMDHENMFWYRQDPGLGLRLIYFSYDVKMKEKGDIPEGYSVSREKKERFSLILESASTNQTSMYLCASRPTGEGQPQHFGDGTRLSIL.

The chain has TRBV5-1 and TRBJ2-5; 8 bases match TRBD1. The V and J ends lost 0 bases and 4 bases, in that order; junction bases with no gene match: 5. This CDR3 has 15 residues. Germline V lookup: CDR1 SGHRS, CDR2 YFSETQ. The CDR3 coding sequence is TGCGCCAGCAGCTTGGCGGGACAGGCCGGAGAGACCCAGTACTTC. Translating gives CASSLAGQAGETQYF.

The V and J genes are TRBV29-1 and TRBJ1-1, with 7 nucleotides matching TRBD1. Losses at the gene ends were 4 bases for V and 4 bases for J; bases not matched to a gene: 12. Germline CDR1 is SQVTM and CDR2 is ANQGSEA. The CDR3 covers 15 residues. The CDR3 region has the DNA TGCAGCGTTGGCCCCGACGCAGGGGGACTCACTGAAGCTTTCTTT. Translated: CSVGPDAGGLTEAFF.

The V gene is TRBV12-3 or TRBV12-4, the J gene TRBJ2-3; no reliable D call. V lost 6 bases and J 6 bases, leaving 13 bases between the germline ends. The CDR3 covers 13 residues. The CDR3 DNA sequence: TGTGCCAGCAGGCTCTCAAGCTTGGATACGCAGTATTTT. Its translation: CASRLSSLDTQYF.

This clone was counted a few times. V usage is TRBV18 and J usage is TRBJ2-3; D unresolved. CDR1 is KGHSH and CDR2 is LQKENI in the germline V gene. V lost 3 bases to trimming and J lost 0 bases, with 10 bases between them. The CDR3 sequence is 15 residues long. DNA of the CDR3: TGTGCCAGCTCACCTCGAGGTATTAGCACAGATACGCAGTATTTT. This gives the protein CASSPRGISTDTQYF. The variable domain in full, completed from reference TRBV18 and TRBJ2-3, reads NAGVMQNPRHLVRRRGQEARLRCSPMKGHSHVYWYRQLPEEGLKFMVYLQKENIIDESGMPKERFSAEFPKEGPSILRIQQVVRGDSAAYFCASSPRGISTDTQYFGPGTRLTVL.

The rearrangement links TRBV5-1 to TRBJ2-1; a possible D gene is TRBD2 (6 bases). The CDR3 has 14 amino acids. V lost 4 bases and J lost 6, with 14 bases in between. Looked up from germline, CDR1 is SGHRS and CDR2 is YFSETQ. CDR3 protein: CASSMSGLINEQFF. The CDR3 DNA sequence: TGCGCCAGCAGCATGTCGGGACTTATCAATGAGCAGTTCTTC.

This chain links TRBV5-1 with TRBJ2-1; 8 bases align to TRBD2. The germline V gene has CDR1 SGHRS and CDR2 YFSETQ. The CDR3 sequence is 14 residues long. The V gene end was trimmed by 4 bases and the J gene end by 8 bases; junction bases not matched to a gene: 8. The CDR3 DNA reads TGCGCCAGCAGCCTAAGCGGGAGAGGCTATGAGCAGTTCTTC. Protein sequence: CASSLSGRGYEQFF.

There are a few counts of this clone. CDR3 in amino acids: CASSQENYEKLFF. In DNA form, the CDR3 reads TGTGCCAGCAGCCAAGAAAACTACGAAAAACTGTTTTTT. The chain employs TRBV3-1 (or the pseudogene TRBV3-2) and TRBJ1-4; D uncertain. Trimming took 0 bases from V and 8 from J, leaving 7 bases between them. This CDR3 spans 13 amino acids. Looked up from germline, CDR1 is LGHDT and CDR2 is YNNKEL (reference sequence).

The chain combines TRBV10-2 with TRBJ1-6; 9 bases line up with TRBD1. The CDR3 runs to 15 residues. J lost 7 bases, V lost 8 bases, and 9 bases had no gene match. CDR1 is WSHSY and CDR2 is SAAADI in the germline V gene. The CDR3 DNA follows: TGCGCCAGCGTGGAACAGGGGGCAGGGAATTCACCCCTCCACTTT. It codes for CASVEQGAGNSPLHF.

This chain connects TRBV11-3 to TRBJ1-2; 7 positions agree with TRBD1. The CDR3 sequence is 15 residues long. Germline CDR1 is SGHNT and CDR2 is YENEEA. V trimming: 3 bases; J trimming: 3 bases; junction bases outside the gene matches: 7. The chain's CDR3 is CASSLEQGPHYGYTF. In DNA form, the CDR3 reads TGTGCCAGCAGCTTGGAACAGGGGCCTCACTATGGCTACACCTTC.

V usage is TRBV24-1 and J usage is TRBJ2-1; 14 bases agree with TRBD2. There are 15 residues in the CDR3. Germline V gene sequence: CDR1 KGHDR, CDR2 SFDVKD. V lost 5 bases and J lost 9; bases outside the gene matches: 5. CDR3 residues: CATSAGTSGSGEQFF. As DNA, the CDR3 is TGTGCCACCAGTGCCGGGACTAGCGGGAGCGGTGAGCAGTTCTTC.

V is TRBV29-1 and J is TRBJ2-7, with a possible D match to TRBD1 (6 bases). Trimming took off 6 bases at V and 3 bases at J, with 9 bases between the two ends. This CDR3 spans 11 amino acids. Germline V gives CDR1 SQVTM, CDR2 ANQGSEA. CDR3 DNA sequence: TGCAGCGTGGAACAGGGCTACGAGCAGTACTTC. Translated, it gives CSVEQGYEQYF.

The CDR3 spells CASSFSGTGGSYEQYF. CDR3 in DNA: TGTGCCAGCAGCTTCTCCGGGACAGGGGGATCCTACGAGCAGTACTTC. This chain uses TRBV13 with TRBJ2-7, with 11 bases that match TRBD1. Germline CDR1 reads PRHDT; CDR2 reads FYEKMQ (reference sequence). The J segment lost 1 base and the V segment lost 3 bases, leaving 5 bases of the junction unmatched. This CDR3 contains 16 residues.

This chain joins TRBV19 and TRBJ1-1, with a possible D match to TRBD1 (5 bases). Trimming took 8 bases from V and 11 from J, leaving 21 bases between them. The CDR3 is 13 amino acids. Germline V gene data show CDR1 as LNHDA and CDR2 as SQIVND (reference sequence). The CDR3 sequence: CASVPGQKHGAFF. In nucleotides, the CDR3 is TGTGCCAGTGTCCCAGGGCAGAAACATGGGGCTTTCTTT.

This sequence joins TRBV4-2 and TRBJ1-1, with 9 bases lining up with TRBD1. Germline-derived CDR1 and CDR2 are LGHNA and YNFKEQ. CDR3 length: 16 amino acids. After removal of 2 bases from V and 4 bases from J, the junction contained 8 bases not matched to a gene. The chain's CDR3 is CASSQSRTGAATEAFF. The DNA for the CDR3 is TGTGCCAGCAGCCAATCCAGGACAGGGGCGGCCACTGAAGCTTTCTTT.

The table lists this clone with a few counts. CDR3 region: CASSQTGTGNTEAFF. CDR3 in DNA: TGTGCCAGCAGTCAAACCGGGACAGGGAACACTGAAGCTTTCTTT. The V call is TRBV2, the J call TRBJ1-1; 8 positions agree with TRBD1. V lost 5 bases and J lost 1; bases outside the gene matches: 6. Looked up from germline, CDR1 is SNHLY and CDR2 is FYNNEI. This CDR3 is 15 amino acids long.

This clone was seen just once. This chain joins TRBV11-2 and TRBJ2-3, with D hard to call. V shed 5 bases and J shed 0 bases, with 9 bases lying between them. This CDR3 contains 14 residues. The germline V gene has CDR1 SGHAT and CDR2 FQNNGV. The chain's CDR3 is CASSPLTSTDTQYF. The CDR3 DNA is TGTGCCAGCAGCCCCCTTACTAGCACAGATACGCAGTATTTT.

The rearrangement joins TRBV2 to TRBJ1-6; D call uncertain. The CDR3 is 13 amino acids. CDR1 and CDR2 from the germline V gene are SNHLY and FYNNEI. V lost 7 bases and J lost 9, with 13 bases in between. The CDR3 coding sequence is TGTGCCAGCACCCTAACGACGGGTTCACCCCTCCACTTT. Encoded protein: CASTLTTGSPLHF.

Only one count was recorded for this clone. V gene TRBV2 combines with J gene TRBJ1-3; TRBD1 matches at 7 bases. The CDR3 runs to 16 residues. Losses at the gene ends were 4 bases for V and 2 bases for J; bases not matched to a gene: 8. Germline V CDR1 and CDR2: SNHLY, FYNNEI. The CDR3 region is CASSAASTGAGNTIYF. CDR3 nucleotide sequence: TGTGCCAGCAGTGCAGCGTCCACAGGGGCTGGAAACACCATATATTTT. Looking up the rest from reference TRBV2 and TRBJ1-3 gives the full variable domain: EPEVTQTPSHQVTQMGQEVILRCVPISNHLYFYWYRQILGQKVEFLVSFYNNEISEKSEIFDDQFSVERPDGSNFTLKIRSTKLEDSAMYFCASSAASTGAGNTIYFGEGSWLTVV.